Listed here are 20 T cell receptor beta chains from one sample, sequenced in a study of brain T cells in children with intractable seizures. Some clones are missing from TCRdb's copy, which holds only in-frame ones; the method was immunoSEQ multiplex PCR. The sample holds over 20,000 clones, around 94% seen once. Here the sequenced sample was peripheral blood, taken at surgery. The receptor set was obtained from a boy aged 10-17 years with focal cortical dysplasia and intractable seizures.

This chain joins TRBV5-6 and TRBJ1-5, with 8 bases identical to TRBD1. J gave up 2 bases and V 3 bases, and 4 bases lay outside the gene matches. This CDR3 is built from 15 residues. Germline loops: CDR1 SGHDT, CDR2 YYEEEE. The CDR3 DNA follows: TGTGCCAGCAGCTCAGGGGGCGCGGGCAATCAGCCCCAGCATTTT. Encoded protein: CASSSGGAGNQPQHF.

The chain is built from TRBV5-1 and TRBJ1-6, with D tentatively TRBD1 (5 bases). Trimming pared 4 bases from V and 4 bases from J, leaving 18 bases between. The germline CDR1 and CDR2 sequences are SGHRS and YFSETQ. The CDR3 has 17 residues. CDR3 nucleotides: TGCGCCAGCAGCCCCGGTAAAGGGGCAAGGTATAATTCACCCCTCCACTTT. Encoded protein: CASSPGKGARYNSPLHF.

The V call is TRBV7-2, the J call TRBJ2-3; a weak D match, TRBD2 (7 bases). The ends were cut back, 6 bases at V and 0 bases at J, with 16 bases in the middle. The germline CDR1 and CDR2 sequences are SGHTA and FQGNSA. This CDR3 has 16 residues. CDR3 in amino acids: CASRIAGGASTDTQYF. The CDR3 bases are TGTGCCAGCAGAATCGCTGGGGGGGCGAGCACAGATACGCAGTATTTT.

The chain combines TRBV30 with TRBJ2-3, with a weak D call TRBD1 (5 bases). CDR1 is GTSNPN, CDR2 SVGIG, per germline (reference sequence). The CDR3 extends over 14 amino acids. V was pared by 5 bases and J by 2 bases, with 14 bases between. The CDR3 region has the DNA TGTGCCTGGGGGGTGGCAGGGTCCACAGATACGCAGTATTTT. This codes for CAWGVAGSTDTQYF.

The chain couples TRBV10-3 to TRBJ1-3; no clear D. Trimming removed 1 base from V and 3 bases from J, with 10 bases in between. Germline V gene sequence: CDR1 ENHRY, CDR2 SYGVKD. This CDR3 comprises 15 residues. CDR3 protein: CAISEFYSLGNTIYF. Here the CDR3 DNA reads TGTGCCATCAGTGAGTTCTACAGCCTTGGAAACACCATATATTTT.

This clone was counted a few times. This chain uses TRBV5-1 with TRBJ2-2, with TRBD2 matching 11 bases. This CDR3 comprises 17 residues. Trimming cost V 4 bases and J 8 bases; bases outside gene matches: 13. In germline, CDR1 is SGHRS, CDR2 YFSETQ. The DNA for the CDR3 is TGCGCCAGCAGCCCAACCTTGACTAGCGGGATAGCGGGGGAGCTGTTTTTT. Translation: CASSPTLTSGIAGELFF.

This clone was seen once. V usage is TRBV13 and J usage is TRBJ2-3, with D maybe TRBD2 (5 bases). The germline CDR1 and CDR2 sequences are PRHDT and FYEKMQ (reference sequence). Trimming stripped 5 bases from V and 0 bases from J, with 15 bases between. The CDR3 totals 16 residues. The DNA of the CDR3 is TGTGCCAGCAGCCACCGAGCGGCAACTAGCACAGATACGCAGTATTTT. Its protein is CASSHRAATSTDTQYF.

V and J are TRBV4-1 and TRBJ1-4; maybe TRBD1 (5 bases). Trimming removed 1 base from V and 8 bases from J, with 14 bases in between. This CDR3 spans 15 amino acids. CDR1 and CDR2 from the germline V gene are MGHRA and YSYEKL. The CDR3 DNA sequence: TGCGCCAGCAGCCAAGTTGTCAGGGATGTCGAAAAACTGTTTTTT. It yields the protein CASSQVVRDVEKLFF.

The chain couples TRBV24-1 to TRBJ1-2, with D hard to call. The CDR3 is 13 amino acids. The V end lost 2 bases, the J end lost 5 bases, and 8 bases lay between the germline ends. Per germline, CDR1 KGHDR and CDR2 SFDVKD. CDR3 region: CATSDYGGYGYTF. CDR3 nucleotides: TGTGCCACCAGTGATTACGGAGGGTATGGCTACACCTTC.

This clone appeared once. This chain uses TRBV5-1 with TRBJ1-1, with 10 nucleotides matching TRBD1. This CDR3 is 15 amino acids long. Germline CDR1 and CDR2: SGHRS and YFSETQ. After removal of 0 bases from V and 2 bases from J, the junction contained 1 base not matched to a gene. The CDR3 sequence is CASSLGDRGNTEAFF. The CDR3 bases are TGCGCCAGCAGCTTGGGGGACAGGGGAAACACTGAAGCTTTCTTT.

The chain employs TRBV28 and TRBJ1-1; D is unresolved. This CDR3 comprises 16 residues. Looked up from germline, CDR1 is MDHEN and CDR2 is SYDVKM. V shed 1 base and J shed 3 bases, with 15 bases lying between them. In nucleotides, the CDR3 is TGTGCCAGCAGTTTATCTAGAACGGGGAAGGACACTGAAGCTTTCTTT. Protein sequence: CASSLSRTGKDTEAFF.

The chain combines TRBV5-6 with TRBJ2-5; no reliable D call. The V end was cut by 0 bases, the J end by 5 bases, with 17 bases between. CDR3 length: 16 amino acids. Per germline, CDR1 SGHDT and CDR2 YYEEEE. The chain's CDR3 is CASSLVRSAHKETQYF. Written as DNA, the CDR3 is TGTGCCAGCAGCTTGGTCCGCTCGGCACACAAGGAGACCCAGTACTTC.

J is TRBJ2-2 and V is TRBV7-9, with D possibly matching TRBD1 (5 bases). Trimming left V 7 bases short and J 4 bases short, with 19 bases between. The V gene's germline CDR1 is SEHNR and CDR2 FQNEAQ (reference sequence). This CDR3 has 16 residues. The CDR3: CASTKITGYGTGELFF. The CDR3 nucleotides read TGTGCCAGCACCAAGATCACAGGTTATGGCACCGGGGAGCTGTTTTTT.

The CDR3: CASSPPWGSGRADTQYF. In DNA form, the CDR3 reads TGTGCCAGCAGCCCCCCTTGGGGAAGCGGGAGGGCAGATACGCAGTATTTT. The chain joins TRBV13 to TRBJ2-3; 10 positions match TRBD2. In germline, CDR1 is PRHDT, CDR2 FYEKMQ (reference sequence). This CDR3 comprises 17 residues. Trimming at V came to 5 bases and at J to 4 bases, leaving 12 bases not matched to a gene.

The CDR3 loop is CASNLPGGELYNEQFF. CDR3 in DNA: TGTGCCAGCAACCTCCCAGGCGGGGAGCTCTACAATGAGCAGTTCTTC. The genes are TRBV7-9 and TRBJ2-1, with a tentative D call TRBD2 (6 bases). This CDR3 region has 16 residues. Trimming pared 7 bases from V and 3 bases from J, leaving 19 bases between. Per germline, CDR1 SEHNR and CDR2 FQNEAQ (reference sequence).

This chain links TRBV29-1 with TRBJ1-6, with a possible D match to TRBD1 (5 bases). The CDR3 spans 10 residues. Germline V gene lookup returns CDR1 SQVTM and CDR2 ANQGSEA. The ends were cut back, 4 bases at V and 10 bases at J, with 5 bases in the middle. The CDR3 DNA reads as TGCAGCGTTGGACAGTCACCCCTCCACTTT. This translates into CSVGQSPLHF.

The CDR3 sequence: CASSVAGTSYNEQFF. The DNA of the CDR3 is TGTGCCAGCAGCGTTGCCGGGACCTCCTACAATGAGCAGTTCTTC. This chain links TRBV9 with TRBJ2-1, with D tentatively TRBD1 or TRBD2 (5 bases each). CDR1 and CDR2 (germline): SGDLS, YYNGEE. Trimming removed 2 bases at V and 0 bases at J, with 9 bases between. The CDR3 loop spans 15 amino acids.

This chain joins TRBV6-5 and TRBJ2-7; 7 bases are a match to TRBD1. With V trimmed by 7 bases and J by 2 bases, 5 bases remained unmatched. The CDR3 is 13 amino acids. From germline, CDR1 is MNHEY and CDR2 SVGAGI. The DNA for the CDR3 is TGTGCCAGCACCCCGACAGGGACCTACGAGCAGTACTTC. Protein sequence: CASTPTGTYEQYF.

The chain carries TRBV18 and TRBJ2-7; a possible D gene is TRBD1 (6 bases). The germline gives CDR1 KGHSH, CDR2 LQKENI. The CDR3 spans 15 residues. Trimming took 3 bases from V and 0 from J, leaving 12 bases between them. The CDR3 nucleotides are TGTGCCAGCTCACCGGGCAGGGGCGCCTCCTACGAGCAGTACTTC. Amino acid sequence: CASSPGRGASYEQYF.

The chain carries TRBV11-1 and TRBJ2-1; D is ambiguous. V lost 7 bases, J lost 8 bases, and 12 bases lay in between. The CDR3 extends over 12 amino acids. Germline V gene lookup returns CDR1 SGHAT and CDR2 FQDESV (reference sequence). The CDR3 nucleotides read TGTGCCAGCACCCCTCTTGGGGATGAGCAGTTCTTC. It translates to CASTPLGDEQFF.